A single sample gave rise to the 25 T cell receptor beta chains below, sequenced in a study of T cells in women clearing cervical HPV infection. Using immunoSEQ multiplex PCR, the repertoire was profiled, and TCRdb retains in-frame clones only, with some absent. The sample totals 30,000 or so clones. The sample was blood buffy coat. The receptor set was obtained from a woman between 18 and 70 years old with a cervical HPV16 infection that either progressed to CIN3+ or cleared (not recorded which).

On this clone itself: The CDR3 extends 3 residues past the end of the read, so its final part is completed from the germline J gene. The chain recombines TRBV2 with TRBJ2-7; 9 bases agree with TRBD1. Trimming at V came to 5 bases and at J to 6 bases, leaving 5 bases not matched to a gene. Germline-derived CDR1 and CDR2 are SNHLY and FYNNEI. There are 13 residues in the CDR3. The sequenced CDR3 bases are TGTGCCAGCAGTCCGGGACAGGGCACCGAG. Translation: CASSPGQGTE. The CDR3 in its entirety is CASSPGQGTEQYF.

Note on this clone: The read is 3 residues too short to cover the CDR3 end, so that end is filled in from the germline J gene. The rearrangement joins TRBV5-5 to TRBJ2-5, with D possibly matching TRBD2 (5 bases). Germline V CDR1 and CDR2: SGHKS, YYEKEE (reference sequence). V was shortened by 2 bases and J by 3 bases, with 11 bases between the two germline ends. The CDR3 is 14 residues long. Partial CDR3 DNA: TGTGCCAGCAGCTTACTAGGAGGTAAAGAGACC. Translating gives CASSLLGGKET. The full CDR3 sequence reads CASSLLGGKETQYF.

On this clone itself: The sequence runs out 3 residues before the end of the CDR3; the remainder is reconstructed from the germline J gene. The rearrangement links TRBV18 to TRBJ1-1; 7 nucleotides match TRBD1. With V trimmed by 6 bases and J by 0 bases, 10 bases remained unmatched. The CDR3 covers 16 residues. Per germline, CDR1 KGHSH and CDR2 LQKENI. The sequenced CDR3 bases are TGTGCCAGCTCCCTACAGGGGCCTAATATGAACACTGAA. It is translated as CASSLQGPNMNTE. The CDR3 in its entirety is CASSLQGPNMNTEAFF.

The chain's CDR3 is CASSEIWTSGYDYTF. CDR3 DNA, as far as it was read: TGTGCCAGCAGTGAAATATGGACTAGCGGGTACGAC. The chain combines TRBV2 with TRBJ1-2; D ambiguous. The read ends 3 residues shy of where the CDR3 ends; the end is completed using the germline J gene. CDR3 size: 15 residues. The germline gives CDR1 SNHLY, CDR2 FYNNEI.

The CDR3 bases that were read are TGTGCCAGCAGCTCTGCCATTCGGACCGGGGAG. It yields the protein CASSSAIRTGE. The complete CDR3 protein is CASSSAIRTGELFF. V usage is TRBV7-6 and J usage is TRBJ2-2, with D unresolved. The read ends 3 residues before the CDR3 terminus; that terminus is restored from the germline J gene. CDR1 is SGHVS and CDR2 is FNYEAQ in the germline V gene. There are 14 residues in the CDR3. V shed 4 bases and J shed 5 bases, with 11 bases lying between them.

On this clone: The read finishes 3 residues shy of the CDR3 end, and the germline J gene is used to complete it. This chain uses TRBV5-5 with TRBJ2-3, with 8 bases that match TRBD1. Germline-derived CDR1 and CDR2 are SGHKS and YYEKEE (reference sequence). The CDR3 totals 13 residues. CDR3 DNA, as far as it was read: TGTGCCAGCAGCCGGACAGGGAGGCAGACG. Protein sequence: CASSRTGRQT. The entire CDR3 sequence reads CASSRTGRQTQYF.

On this clone: The read terminates 3 residues before the CDR3 end, so the remaining end is supplied by the germline J gene. This chain joins TRBV27 and TRBJ1-4; D possibly corresponds to TRBD1 (6 bases). The CDR3 runs 14 residues. Germline V gene sequence: CDR1 MNHEY, CDR2 SMNVEV (reference sequence). The DNA read from the CDR3 is TGTGCCAGCAGAGATACAGGGTTAGGCCTGAAA. Translation gives CASRDTGLGLK. The full CDR3 is CASRDTGLGLKLFF.

Points on this clone: Sequencing ends 3 residues short of the CDR3 end; the germline J gene provides the rest. The genes are TRBV9 and TRBJ2-7; 8 nucleotides line up with TRBD1. Germline V gives CDR1 SGDLS, CDR2 YYNGEE. Trimming at V came to 0 bases and at J to 3 bases, leaving 8 bases not matched to a gene. The CDR3 has 16 amino acids. The sequenced CDR3 bases are TGTGCCAGCAGCGTAGTGAGACAGGGGATCAACTACGAG. Residues: CASSVVRQGINYE. The whole CDR3 is CASSVVRQGINYEQYF.

Concerning this clone itself: The read ends 3 residues before the CDR3 terminus; that terminus is restored from the germline J gene. The rearrangement links TRBV7-9 to TRBJ2-4; D assignment may be TRBD1 or TRBD2 (5 bases each). Per germline, CDR1 SEHNR and CDR2 FQNEAQ (reference sequence). The CDR3 is made up of 14 amino acids. The CDR3 bases that were read are TGTGCCAGCAGCTTAATGCTTGAGGGGCATGGT. It codes for CASSLMLEGHG. The whole CDR3 region reads CASSLMLEGHGQYF.

Remarks on this clone: The read gets to within 3 residues of the CDR3 end, and the germline J gene fills in the rest. The chain is built from TRBV20-1 and TRBJ2-3; no clear D. This CDR3 is 16 amino acids long. Germline V gives CDR1 DFQATT, CDR2 SNEGSKA (reference sequence). V shed 3 bases and J shed 0 bases, with 16 bases lying between them. Here the CDR3 reads CSARVPLAESTDTQYF. The CDR3 bases that were read are TGCAGTGCTAGGGTCCCATTGGCAGAAAGCACAGATACG.

For this clone: Read sequence stops 3 residues before the CDR3 end, and the germline J gene provides the missing end. V is TRBV19 and J is TRBJ2-2; weak D call: TRBD2 (5 bases). The CDR3 runs to 16 residues. Looked up from germline, CDR1 is LNHDA and CDR2 is SQIVND (reference sequence). The CDR3 here is CAVDSGELATNEKLFF. The sequenced CDR3 bases are TGTGCCGTGGATTCCGGGGAGCTTGCAACTAATGAAAAG.

Worth noting for this clone: The read terminates 3 residues ahead of where the CDR3 ends, so the germline J gene completes it. The gene calls are TRBV5-4 and TRBJ2-7; 10 bases fit TRBD2. CDR3 length equals 15 residues. Germline V gives CDR1 SGHNT, CDR2 YYREEE (reference sequence). Trimming cost V 4 bases and J 5 bases; bases outside gene matches: 9. CDR3 protein: CASSPNFGTSDEQYF. CDR3 DNA, as far as it was read: TGTGCCAGCAGCCCCAACTTTGGGACTAGCGACGAG.

In regard to this clone: The read stops 3 residues short of the end of the CDR3; the missing end is completed from the germline J gene. The chain has TRBV5-1 and TRBJ2-3; unclear D gene. The CDR3 extends over 14 amino acids. The V end lost 0 bases, the J end lost 2 bases, and 7 bases lay between the germline ends. CDR1 and CDR2 (germline): SGHRS, YFSETQ. The sequenced part of the CDR3 DNA is TGCGCCAGCAGCTTGGTTGCCTACACAGATACG. It codes for CASSLVAYTDT. The full-length CDR3 reads as CASSLVAYTDTQYF.

Of note for this clone: The read finishes 3 residues shy of the CDR3 end, and the germline J gene is used to complete it. The chain is built from TRBV30 and TRBJ1-2; TRBD1 matches at 10 bases. Germline assignment: CDR1 GTSNPN and CDR2 SVGIG (reference sequence). CDR3 length: 13 amino acids. CDR3 amino acids: CAWSRDRGNDYTF. CDR3 bases read: TGTGCCTGGAGTCGGGACAGGGGTAATGAC.

A remark on this clone: The read comes to an end 3 residues before the CDR3 does, leaving the germline J gene to fill in the end. The chain couples TRBV30 to TRBJ2-2; possible D gene TRBD2, 6 bases. The CDR3 contains 15 residues. Germline CDR1 and CDR2: GTSNPN and SVGIG (reference sequence). V was trimmed by 1 base and J by 6 bases, leaving 15 bases between them. CDR3: CAWSGSGPRSGELFF. CDR3 DNA (partial): TGTGCCTGGAGTGGTAGCGGTCCAAGGTCCGGGGAG.

Points on this clone: Read coverage stops 3 residues before the CDR3 terminus; the germline J gene supplies the remainder. The V gene is TRBV12-3 or TRBV12-4, the J gene TRBJ2-7; 7 positions match TRBD1. This CDR3 is built from 14 residues. V dropped 3 bases and J dropped 0; count of bases not matched to a gene: 2. The CDR3 sequence is CASSFAGGSYEQYF. CDR3 DNA, as far as it was read: TGTGCCAGCAGTTTCGCAGGGGGCTCCTACGAG.

As to this clone: The read terminates 3 residues ahead of where the CDR3 ends, so the germline J gene completes it. The chain employs TRBV5-1 and TRBJ2-1, with no clear D. Germline V lookup: CDR1 SGHRS, CDR2 YFSETQ. V lost 0 bases to trimming and J lost 4 bases, with 11 bases between them. The CDR3 runs 15 residues. The CDR3 DNA, read in part, is TGCGCCAGCAGCTTGGACAGAACGTTTTACAATGAG. This encodes CASSLDRTFYNE. The full CDR3 protein reads CASSLDRTFYNEQFF.

Remarks on this clone: The CDR3 end falls 3 residues outside the read, so it is completed with the germline J gene. The V call is TRBV2, the J call TRBJ1-1; 9 positions agree with TRBD1. Germline V gives CDR1 SNHLY, CDR2 FYNNEI. The CDR3 totals 14 residues. J was trimmed by 4 bases and V by 2 bases; bases with no gene match: 2. The chain's CDR3 is CASSERQGGTEAFF. The sequenced part of the CDR3 DNA is TGTGCCAGCAGTGAAAGACAGGGGGGCACTGAA.

In the case of this clone: The read comes to an end 3 residues before the CDR3 does, leaving the germline J gene to fill in the end. J is TRBJ2-3 and V is TRBV20-1, with TRBD2 identical over 7 bases. CDR1 and CDR2 from the germline V gene are DFQATT and SNEGSKA (reference sequence). This CDR3 is 19 amino acids long. V shed 6 bases, J shed 2 bases, and the junction held 23 bases outside the gene matches. The CDR3 is CSAPPISASGTNLTDTQYF. The CDR3 DNA, read in part, is TGCAGTGCCCCTCCTATTTCGGCTAGCGGAACTAACCTCACAGATACG.

The CDR3 loop is CASSLYYEQYF. The sequenced part of the CDR3 DNA is TGCGCCAGCAGCTTGTACTACGAG. The chain joins TRBV5-1 to TRBJ2-7; D ambiguous. The read falls 3 residues short of the CDR3 end, and the missing part is taken from the germline J gene. CDR3 size: 11 residues. V shed 1 base and J shed 3 bases, with 2 bases lying between them. Germline V gene lookup returns CDR1 SGHRS and CDR2 YFSETQ.

With respect to this clone: Compared with germline, one end of the junction differs, possibly owing to a read error. The CDR3 end is not reached by the read, which stops 3 residues before it; the germline J gene fills it in. Other DNA sequences in the same sample also yield this CDR3. The genes are TRBV30 and TRBJ1-3; perhaps TRBD1 as D (5 bases). The CDR3 is made up of 21 amino acids. Looked up from germline, CDR1 is GTSNPN and CDR2 is SVGIG (reference sequence). This CDR3 reads CAWSPSTGATTRGYSGNTIYF. The CDR3 DNA, read in part, is TGTGCCTGGAGTCCCAGTACCGGGGCCACAACGCGGGGCTACTCTGGAAACACA.

A note on this clone: The read finishes 3 residues shy of the CDR3 end, and the germline J gene is used to complete it. The gene calls are TRBV7-8 and TRBJ1-5, with 8 bases lining up with TRBD1. The CDR3 is 17 amino acids. Germline V gene data show CDR1 as SGHVS and CDR2 as FQNEAQ. V lost 5 bases, J lost 2 bases, and 11 bases stayed unmatched. Incomplete CDR3 DNA: TGTGCCAGCAGCAACAATCAGGGGGCTGGGGGCAATCAGCCC. Translation gives CASSNNQGAGGNQP. In full, the CDR3 reads CASSNNQGAGGNQPQHF.

On this clone: The read halts 3 residues ahead of the CDR3 end, with the missing end drawn from the germline J gene. The chain carries TRBV2 and TRBJ2-4, with D possibly called TRBD1 or TRBD2 (5 bases each). The CDR3 extends over 13 amino acids. The germline V gene has CDR1 SNHLY and CDR2 FYNNEI. V was clipped by 7 bases and J by 5 bases, with 12 bases between them. The CDR3 sequence: CASIGQGENIQYF. The part of the CDR3 DNA that was read is TGTGCCAGCATTGGGCAGGGAGAAAACATT.

About this clone itself: The read falls 3 residues short of the CDR3 end, and the missing part is taken from the germline J gene. The rearrangement links TRBV9 to TRBJ2-7, with a tentative D call TRBD2 (5 bases). V dropped 0 bases and J dropped 1 base, with 11 bases sitting between them. The germline CDR1 and CDR2 sequences are SGDLS and YYNGEE. This CDR3 is 15 amino acids long. The part of the CDR3 DNA that was read is TGTGCCAGCAGCGTAGCTCCACTAGATTCCTACGAG. This sequence encodes CASSVAPLDSYE. The entire CDR3 protein is CASSVAPLDSYEQYF.

CDR3 in amino acids: CASSIYREETQYF. The CDR3 DNA, read in part, is TGTGCCAGTAGTATCTACAGGGAAGAGACG. The chain is built from TRBV19 and TRBJ2-3; possible D gene TRBD1, 6 bases. The read stops 3 residues short of the end of the CDR3; the missing end is completed from the germline J gene. The CDR3 runs 13 residues. The germline V gene has CDR1 LNHDA and CDR2 SQIVND (reference sequence).